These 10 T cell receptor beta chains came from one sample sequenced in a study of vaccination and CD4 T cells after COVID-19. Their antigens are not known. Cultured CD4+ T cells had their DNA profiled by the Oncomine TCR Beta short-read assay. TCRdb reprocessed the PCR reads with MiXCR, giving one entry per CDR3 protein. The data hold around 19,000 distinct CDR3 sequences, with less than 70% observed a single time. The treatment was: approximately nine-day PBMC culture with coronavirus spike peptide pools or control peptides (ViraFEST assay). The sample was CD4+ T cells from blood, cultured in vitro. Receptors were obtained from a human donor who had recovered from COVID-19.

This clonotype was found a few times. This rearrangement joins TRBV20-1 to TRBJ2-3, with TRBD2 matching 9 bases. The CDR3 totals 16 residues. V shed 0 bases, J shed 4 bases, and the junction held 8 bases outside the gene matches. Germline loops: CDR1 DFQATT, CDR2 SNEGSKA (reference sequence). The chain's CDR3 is CSARDLGLALPDTQYF. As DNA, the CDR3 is TGCAGTGCTAGAGATCTTGGACTAGCGCTCCCAGATACGCAGTATTTT.

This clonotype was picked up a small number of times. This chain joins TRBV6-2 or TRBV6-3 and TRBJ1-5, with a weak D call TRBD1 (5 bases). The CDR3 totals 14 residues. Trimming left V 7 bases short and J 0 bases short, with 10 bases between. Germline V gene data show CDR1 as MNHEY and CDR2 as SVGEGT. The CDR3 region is CASKRDSSNQPQHF. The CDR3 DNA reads TGTGCCAGCAAGCGTGACAGTAGCAATCAGCCCCAGCATTTT.

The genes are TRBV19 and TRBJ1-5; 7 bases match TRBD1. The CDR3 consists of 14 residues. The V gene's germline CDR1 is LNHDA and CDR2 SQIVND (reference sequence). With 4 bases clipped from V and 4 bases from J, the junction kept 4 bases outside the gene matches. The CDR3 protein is CASSTTGENQPQHF. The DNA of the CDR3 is TGTGCCAGTAGTACTACAGGGGAAAATCAGCCCCAGCATTTT.

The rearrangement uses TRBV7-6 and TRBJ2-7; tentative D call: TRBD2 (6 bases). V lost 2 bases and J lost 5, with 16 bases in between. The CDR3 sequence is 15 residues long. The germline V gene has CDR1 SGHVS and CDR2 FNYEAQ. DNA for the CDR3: TGTGCCAGCAGCTTAAGTCCGGGAGTGATCCACGAGCAGTACTTC. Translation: CASSLSPGVIHEQYF.

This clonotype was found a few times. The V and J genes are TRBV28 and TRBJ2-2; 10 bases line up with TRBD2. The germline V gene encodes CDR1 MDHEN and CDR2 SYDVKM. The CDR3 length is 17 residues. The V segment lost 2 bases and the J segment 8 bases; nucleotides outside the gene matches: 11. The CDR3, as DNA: TGTGCCAGCAGTTTAACAGGTCTAGCGGGAGTTAAAGGGGAGCTGTTTTTT. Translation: CASSLTGLAGVKGELFF.

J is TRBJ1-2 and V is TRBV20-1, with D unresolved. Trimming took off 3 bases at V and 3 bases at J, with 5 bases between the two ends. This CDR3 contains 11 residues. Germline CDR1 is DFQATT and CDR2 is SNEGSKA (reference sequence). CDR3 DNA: TGCAGTGCTAGCCCATACTATGGCTACACCTTC. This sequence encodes CSASPYYGYTF.

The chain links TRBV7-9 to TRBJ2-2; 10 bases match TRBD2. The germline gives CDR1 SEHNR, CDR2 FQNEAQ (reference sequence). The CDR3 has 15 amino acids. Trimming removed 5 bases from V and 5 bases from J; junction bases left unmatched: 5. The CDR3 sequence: CASSRQTSGTGELFF. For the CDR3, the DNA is TGTGCCAGCAGCCGCCAGACTAGCGGGACCGGGGAGCTGTTTTTT.

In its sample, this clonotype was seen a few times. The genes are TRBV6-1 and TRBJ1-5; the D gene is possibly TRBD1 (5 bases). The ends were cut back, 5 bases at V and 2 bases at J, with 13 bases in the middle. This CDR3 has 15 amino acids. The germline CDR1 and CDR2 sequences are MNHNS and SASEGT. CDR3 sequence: CASSRDASRNQPQHF. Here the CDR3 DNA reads TGTGCCAGCAGTAGGGACGCCTCCCGCAATCAGCCCCAGCATTTT.

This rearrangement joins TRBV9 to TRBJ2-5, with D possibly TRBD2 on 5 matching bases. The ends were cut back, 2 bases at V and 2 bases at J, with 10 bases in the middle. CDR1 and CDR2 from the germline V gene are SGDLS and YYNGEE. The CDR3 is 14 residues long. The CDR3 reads CASSVTSSQETQYF. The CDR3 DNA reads TGTGCCAGCAGCGTTACTAGTTCACAAGAGACCCAGTACTTC.

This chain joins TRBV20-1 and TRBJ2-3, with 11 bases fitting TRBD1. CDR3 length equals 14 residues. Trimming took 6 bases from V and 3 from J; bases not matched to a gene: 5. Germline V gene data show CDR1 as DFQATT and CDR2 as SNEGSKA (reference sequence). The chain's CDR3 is CSAPDRGRTDTQYF. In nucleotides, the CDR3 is TGCAGTGCCCCGGACAGGGGGCGTACAGATACGCAGTATTTT.